This T cell receptor beta chain was documented in a study of blood T cell repertoires in COVID-19. Study-wide background: In each case, the material was cDNA or gDNA derived from T cells, B-cell-depleted T cells, or PBMCs.

The data were produced by immunoSEQ multiplex PCR, yet TCRdb's version contains in-frame clones alone and is incomplete. Of 200,000 to 250,000 clones in the sample, roughly 86% were seen once. Germline V gene data show CDR1 as KGHSH and CDR2 as LQKENI. Trimming stripped 5 bases from V and 5 bases from J, with 10 bases between. The CDR3 is made up of 13 amino acids. Sequenced sample: peripheral blood. The receptor's source is a man older than 75 with acute or convalescent COVID-19. The V gene is TRBV18, the J gene TRBJ1-5, with a possible D match to TRBD1 (6 bases). CDR3 residues: CASSEAGDQPQHF. The CDR3, as DNA: TGTGCCAGCTCAGAGGCAGGGGATCAGCCCCAGCATTTT.